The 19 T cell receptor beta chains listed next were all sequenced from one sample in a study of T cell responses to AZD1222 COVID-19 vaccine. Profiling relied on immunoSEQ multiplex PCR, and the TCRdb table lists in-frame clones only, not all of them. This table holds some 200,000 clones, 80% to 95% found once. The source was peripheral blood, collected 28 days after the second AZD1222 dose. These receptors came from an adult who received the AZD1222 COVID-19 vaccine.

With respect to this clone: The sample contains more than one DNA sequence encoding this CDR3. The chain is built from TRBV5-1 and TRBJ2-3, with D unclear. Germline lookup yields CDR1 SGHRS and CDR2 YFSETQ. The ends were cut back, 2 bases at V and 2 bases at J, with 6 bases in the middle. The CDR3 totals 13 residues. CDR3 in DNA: TGCGCCAGCAGCTTCCGCGACACAGATACGCAGTATTTT. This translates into CASSFRDTDTQYF. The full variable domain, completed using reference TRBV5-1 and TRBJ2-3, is KAGVTQTPRYLIKTRGQQVTLSCSPISGHRSVSWYQQTPGQGLQFLFEYFSETQRNKGNFPGRFSGRQFSNSRSEMNVSTLELGDSALYLCASSFRDTDTQYFGPGTRLTVL.

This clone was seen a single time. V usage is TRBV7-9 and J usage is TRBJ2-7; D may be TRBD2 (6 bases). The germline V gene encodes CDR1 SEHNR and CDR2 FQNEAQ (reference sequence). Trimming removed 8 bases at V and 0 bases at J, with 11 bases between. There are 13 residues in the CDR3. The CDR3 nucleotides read TGTGCCAGCGCGGGACTTCCCTCCTACGAGCAGTACTTC. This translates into CASAGLPSYEQYF.

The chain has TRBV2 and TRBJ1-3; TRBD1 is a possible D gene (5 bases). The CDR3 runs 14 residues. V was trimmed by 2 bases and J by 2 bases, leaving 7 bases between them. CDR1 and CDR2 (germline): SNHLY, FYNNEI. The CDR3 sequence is CASSEPRAGNTIYF. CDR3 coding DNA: TGTGCCAGCAGTGAACCCAGGGCTGGAAACACCATATATTTT.

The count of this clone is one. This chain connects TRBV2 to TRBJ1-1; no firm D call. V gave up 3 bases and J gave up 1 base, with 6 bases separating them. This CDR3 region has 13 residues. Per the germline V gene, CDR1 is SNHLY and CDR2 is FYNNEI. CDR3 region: CASSDTENTEAFF. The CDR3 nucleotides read TGTGCCAGCAGTGATACGGAGAACACTGAAGCTTTCTTT.

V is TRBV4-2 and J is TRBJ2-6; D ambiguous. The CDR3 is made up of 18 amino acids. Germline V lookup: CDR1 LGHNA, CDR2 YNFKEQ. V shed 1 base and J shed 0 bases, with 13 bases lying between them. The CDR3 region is CASSQVGRTLSGANVLTF. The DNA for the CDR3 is TGTGCCAGCAGCCAAGTTGGTCGCACCCTCTCTGGGGCCAACGTCCTGACTTTC.

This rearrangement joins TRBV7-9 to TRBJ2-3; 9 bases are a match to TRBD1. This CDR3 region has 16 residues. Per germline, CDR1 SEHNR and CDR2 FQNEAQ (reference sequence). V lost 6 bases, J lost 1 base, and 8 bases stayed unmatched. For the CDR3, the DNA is TGTGCCAGCAGACTAACAGGGGGCAAAGGCACAGATACGCAGTATTTT. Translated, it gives CASRLTGGKGTDTQYF.

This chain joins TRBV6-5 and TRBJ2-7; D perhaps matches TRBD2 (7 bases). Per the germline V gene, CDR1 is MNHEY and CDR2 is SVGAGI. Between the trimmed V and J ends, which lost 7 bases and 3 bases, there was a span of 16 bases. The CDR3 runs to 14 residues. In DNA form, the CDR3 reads TGTGCCAGCACGCGGGGGAACAGGGACTACGAGCAGTACTTC. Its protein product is CASTRGNRDYEQYF.

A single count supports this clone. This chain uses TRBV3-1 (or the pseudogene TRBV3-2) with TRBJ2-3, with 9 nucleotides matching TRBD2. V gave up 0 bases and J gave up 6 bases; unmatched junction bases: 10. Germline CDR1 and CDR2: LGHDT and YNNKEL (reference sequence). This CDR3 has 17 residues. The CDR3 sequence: CASSQDNRGRARDTQYF. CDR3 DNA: TGTGCCAGCAGCCAAGATAATCGCGGGAGGGCCCGGGATACGCAGTATTTT.

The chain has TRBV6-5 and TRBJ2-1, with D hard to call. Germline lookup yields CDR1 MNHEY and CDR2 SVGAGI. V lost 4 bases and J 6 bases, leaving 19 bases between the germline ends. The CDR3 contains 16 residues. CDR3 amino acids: CASSSRTTKPANEQFF. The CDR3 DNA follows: TGTGCCAGCAGTTCCAGGACGACAAAACCGGCCAATGAGCAGTTCTTC.

The CDR3 sequence is CAQTLGQILAKNIQYF. In DNA, the CDR3 is TGTGCCCAAACTCTTGGGCAGATACTAGCCAAAAACATTCAGTACTTC. The rearrangement uses TRBV21-1 and TRBJ2-4; TRBD1 is the table's D call and was not checked against the DNA. TRBV21-1 is a recognized pseudogene. There are 16 residues in the CDR3.

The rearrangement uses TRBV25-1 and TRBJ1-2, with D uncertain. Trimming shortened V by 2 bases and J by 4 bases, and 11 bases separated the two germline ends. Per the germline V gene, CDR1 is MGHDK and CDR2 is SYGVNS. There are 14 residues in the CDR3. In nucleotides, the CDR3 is TGTGCCAGCAGTGAAGGCGGGGATCTCTATGGCTACACCTTC. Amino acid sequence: CASSEGGDLYGYTF.

In nucleotides, the CDR3 is TGTGCCATAGGGAGGCAGGGAGAGACAGATACGCAGTATTTT. This translates into CAIGRQGETDTQYF. This chain uses TRBV10-3 with TRBJ2-3, with D possibly TRBD2 on 6 matching bases. CDR3 length: 14 residues. Looked up from germline, CDR1 is ENHRY and CDR2 is SYGVKD. Trimming stripped 9 bases from V and 3 bases from J, with 16 bases between.

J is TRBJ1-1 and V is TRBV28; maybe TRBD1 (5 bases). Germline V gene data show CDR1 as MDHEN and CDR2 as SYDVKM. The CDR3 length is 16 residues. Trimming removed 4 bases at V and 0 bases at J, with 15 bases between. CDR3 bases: TGTGCCAGCAGTTGGAGGTATGGACAAATGAACACTGAAGCTTTCTTT. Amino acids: CASSWRYGQMNTEAFF.

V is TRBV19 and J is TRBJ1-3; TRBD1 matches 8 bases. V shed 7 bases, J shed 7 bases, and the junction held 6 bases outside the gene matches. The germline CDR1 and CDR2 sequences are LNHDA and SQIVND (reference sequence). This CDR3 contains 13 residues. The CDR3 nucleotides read TGTGCCAGTACCTTGACAGGGGCGAACACCATATATTTT. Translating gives CASTLTGANTIYF.

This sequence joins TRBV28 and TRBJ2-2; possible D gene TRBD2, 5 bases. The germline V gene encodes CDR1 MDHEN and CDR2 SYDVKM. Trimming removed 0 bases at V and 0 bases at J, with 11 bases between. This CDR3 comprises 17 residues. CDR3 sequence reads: CASSLWFAGPNTGELFF. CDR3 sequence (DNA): TGTGCCAGCAGTTTATGGTTTGCGGGTCCGAACACCGGGGAGCTGTTTTTT.

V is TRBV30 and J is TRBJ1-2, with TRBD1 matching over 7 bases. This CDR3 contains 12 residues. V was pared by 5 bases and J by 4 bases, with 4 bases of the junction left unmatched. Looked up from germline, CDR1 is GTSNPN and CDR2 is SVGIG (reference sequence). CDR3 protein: CAWEQGFYGYTF. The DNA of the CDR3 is TGTGCCTGGGAACAGGGGTTCTATGGCTACACCTTC.

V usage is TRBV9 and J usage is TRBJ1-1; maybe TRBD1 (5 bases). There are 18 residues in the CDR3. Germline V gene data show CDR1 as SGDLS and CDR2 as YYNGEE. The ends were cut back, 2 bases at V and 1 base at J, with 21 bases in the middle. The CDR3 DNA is TGTGCCAGCAGCGTTCGCCAGGGCGGCGATGGTGCGAACACTGAAGCTTTCTTT. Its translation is CASSVRQGGDGANTEAFF.

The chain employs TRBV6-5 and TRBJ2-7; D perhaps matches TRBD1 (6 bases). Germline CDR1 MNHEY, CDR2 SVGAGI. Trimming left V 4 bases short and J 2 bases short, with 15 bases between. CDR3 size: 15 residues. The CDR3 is CASSSLGTTPYEQYF. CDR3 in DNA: TGTGCCAGCAGTTCTCTGGGGACAACCCCCTACGAGCAGTACTTC.

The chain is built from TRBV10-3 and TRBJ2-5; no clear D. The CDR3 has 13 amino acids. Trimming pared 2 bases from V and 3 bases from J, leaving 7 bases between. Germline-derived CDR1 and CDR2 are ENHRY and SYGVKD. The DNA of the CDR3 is TGTGCCATCAGTGAGCGGGCGGAAGAGACCCAGTACTTC. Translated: CAISERAEETQYF.